Listed here are 6 T cell receptor beta chains from one sample, sequenced in a study of blood T cell repertoires in COVID-19. Using immunoSEQ multiplex PCR, the repertoire was profiled, and TCRdb retains in-frame clones only, with some absent. This sample has fewer than 300,000 clones; less than 90% occur once, and the top ten carry 3.5% to 4.5%. The sample taken for sequencing was peripheral blood. The receptors stem from a man aged 55 to 70 who had recovered from COVID-19.

The V gene is TRBV28, the J gene TRBJ1-2; TRBD1 matches at 12 bases. With 5 bases clipped from V and 6 bases from J, the junction kept 10 bases outside the gene matches. This CDR3 comprises 16 residues. Germline CDR1 is MDHEN and CDR2 is SYDVKM. The CDR3 DNA is TGTGCCAGCAGTCCCCCAGGGACAGGGGGCCCCCATGGCTACACCTTC. It is translated as CASSPPGTGGPHGYTF.

The chain carries TRBV6-6 and TRBJ1-1; maybe TRBD1 (6 bases). V was clipped by 6 bases and J by 5 bases, with 19 bases between them. This CDR3 comprises 15 residues. Germline values: CDR1 MNHNY, CDR2 SVGAGI (reference sequence). Here the CDR3 DNA reads TGTGCCAGCAGGCAATACAGGGAATGGGGGACTGAAGCTTTCTTT. It is translated as CASRQYREWGTEAFF.

This clone came up once. For the CDR3, the DNA is TGTGCCAGCAGGGGGGGGGCCTACACAGATACGCAGTATTTT. Residues: CASRGGAYTDTQYF. This chain joins TRBV6-5 and TRBJ2-3; a weak D match, TRBD2 (7 bases). The CDR3 consists of 14 residues. The germline CDR1 and CDR2 sequences are MNHEY and SVGAGI. Trimming pared 6 bases from V and 2 bases from J, leaving 12 bases between.

The genes are TRBV9 and TRBJ2-3; TRBD2 is a possible D gene (5 bases). The ends were cut back, 0 bases at V and 1 base at J, with 9 bases in the middle. From germline, CDR1 is SGDLS and CDR2 YYNGEE. The CDR3 sequence is 15 residues long. CDR3 residues: CASSVGLRGTDTQYF. Written as DNA, the CDR3 is TGTGCCAGCAGCGTAGGGCTGCGGGGCACAGATACGCAGTATTTT.

The rearrangement uses TRBV6-5 and TRBJ2-7, with 7 positions matching TRBD2. CDR3 size: 15 residues. From germline, CDR1 is MNHEY and CDR2 SVGAGI. The V gene end was trimmed by 2 bases and the J gene end by 3 bases; junction bases not matched to a gene: 7. CDR3 in amino acids: CASSYAGPGGYEQYF. The CDR3 bases are TGTGCCAGCAGTTACGCCGGTCCGGGGGGCTACGAGCAGTACTTC.

The J gene is TRBJ2-1, the V gene TRBV24-1, with 8 bases matching TRBD1. The length of the CDR3 is 16 residues. Germline trimming cut 4 bases from V and 5 bases from J; bases unmatched to any gene: 9. The germline gives CDR1 KGHDR, CDR2 SFDVKD. CDR3 sequence: CATSDPGQGSNNEQFF. CDR3 in DNA: TGTGCCACCAGTGACCCTGGACAGGGTTCGAACAATGAGCAGTTCTTC.